The 15 T cell receptor beta chains listed next were all sequenced from one sample in a study of T cell repertoires in cytomegalovirus infection. TCRdb re-called the reads through MiXCR, storing one row per CDR3 protein. The data contain fewer than 850,000 distinct CDR3 sequences, just under 30% of them singletons. Their recognized antigens are unknown. The sequenced sample was cultured CD8+ T cells from PBMCs, obtained from culture after CMV antigen stimulation. These TCRs come from a human donor in good health (CMV status not recorded). Some clones in this sample may be carry-over from other donors' samples.

The V gene is TRBV6-5, the J gene TRBJ1-1; 7 positions match TRBD1. The junction had 3 bases not matched to a gene; V was cut back by 2 bases and J by 3 bases. In germline, CDR1 is MNHEY, CDR2 SVGAGI. This CDR3 spans 14 amino acids. CDR3 protein: CASSYVTGDTEAFF. The CDR3 DNA reads TGTGCCAGCAGTTACGTCACAGGGGACACTGAAGCTTTCTTT.

This clonotype was counted between two and nine times. V usage is TRBV5-5 and J usage is TRBJ2-5, with D perhaps given as TRBD1 or TRBD2 (6 bases each). V was shortened by 1 base and J by 2 bases, with 12 bases between the two germline ends. The length of the CDR3 is 15 residues. The germline V gene has CDR1 SGHKS and CDR2 YYEKEE (reference sequence). CDR3 coding DNA: TGTGCCAGCAGCTTGACGGGGGCAGCGCAAGAGACCCAGTACTTC. Its protein is CASSLTGAAQETQYF.

The J gene is TRBJ2-6, the V gene TRBV7-9; TRBD1 aligns across 12 bases. The ends lost 8 bases at V and 4 bases at J; junction bases unmatched: 6. In germline, CDR1 is SEHNR, CDR2 FQNEAQ (reference sequence). The CDR3 consists of 16 residues. The CDR3 loop is CASWGQGAPGANVLTF. In DNA, the CDR3 is TGTGCCAGCTGGGGACAGGGGGCTCCCGGGGCCAACGTCCTGACTTTC.

Many counts were recorded for this clonotype. The V gene is TRBV20-1, the J gene TRBJ2-5, with 14 bases aligning to TRBD2. Germline V CDR1 and CDR2: DFQATT, SNEGSKA (reference sequence). Germline trimming cut 1 base from V and 2 bases from J; bases unmatched to any gene: 9. The CDR3 is 18 amino acids. CDR3 in DNA: TGCAGTGCTAGAGCCGGACTAGCGGGGGGCGGCCCTCAAGAGACCCAGTACTTC. Its translation is CSARAGLAGGGPQETQYF.

On this clonotype itself: This sequence may be a read error, since a much larger clone differs from it by one base. The chain recombines TRBV12-3 or TRBV12-4 with TRBJ2-1; the match to TRBD2 covers 8 bases. The CDR3 is made up of 17 amino acids. Here the CDR3 reads CASSLISGVANWNEQIF. The DNA of the CDR3 is TGTGCCAGCAGTTTAATTAGCGGGGTCGCCAATTGGAATGAGCAGATCTTC.

Many counts were recorded for this clonotype. J is TRBJ1-2 and V is TRBV5-5; 7 bases fit TRBD1. The CDR3 consists of 16 residues. V shed 4 bases and J 6 bases; nucleotides not matched to a gene: 15. Germline values: CDR1 SGHKS, CDR2 YYEKEE (reference sequence). The CDR3 nucleotides are TGTGCCAGCAGCCGGCTAGAAGACAGGGCCCAAGATGGCTACACCTTC. Protein sequence: CASSRLEDRAQDGYTF.

About this clonotype: Here the CDR3 omits its conserved ending phenylalanine or tryptophan, so a read error is the likely source. V usage is TRBV19 and J usage is TRBJ2-1; 10 bases match TRBD2. CDR3 size: 17 residues. Trimming removed 0 bases from V and 10 bases from J; junction bases left unmatched: 12. Germline-derived CDR1 and CDR2 are LNHDA and SQIVND (reference sequence). The CDR3: CASSIDPPGLARGEQFL. Here the CDR3 DNA reads TGTGCCAGTAGTATAGATCCACCGGGACTAGCGAGGGGGGAGCAGTTCCTC.

The gene calls are TRBV10-3 and TRBJ2-2, with D unclear. Germline values: CDR1 ENHRY, CDR2 SYGVKD. There are 14 residues in the CDR3. V was trimmed by 3 bases and J by 0 bases, leaving 5 bases between them. The CDR3 reads CAISDGPNTGELFF. The CDR3 DNA reads as TGTGCCATCAGTGATGGACCGAACACCGGGGAGCTGTTTTTT.

This clonotype appeared many times. The J gene is TRBJ2-3, the V gene TRBV7-8, with a tentative D call TRBD2 (6 bases). The germline V gene encodes CDR1 SGHVS and CDR2 FQNEAQ. The CDR3 covers 15 residues. V shed 3 bases and J shed 3 bases, with 13 bases lying between them. CDR3 in amino acids: CASSLLAGRTDTQYF. Here the CDR3 DNA reads TGTGCCAGCAGCTTGTTGGCGGGGAGGACAGATACGCAGTATTTT.

The rearrangement uses TRBV9 and TRBJ2-3, with 8 bases matching TRBD1. After removal of 3 bases from V and 5 bases from J, the junction contained 8 bases not matched to a gene. This CDR3 has 15 amino acids. Germline V gene lookup returns CDR1 SGDLS and CDR2 YYNGEE. The CDR3 loop is CASSADGRGRDTQYF. The CDR3 DNA reads TGTGCCAGCAGCGCCGACGGCAGGGGGCGAGATACGCAGTATTTT. Filled out from reference TRBV9 and TRBJ2-3, the complete variable domain reads DSGVTQTPKHLITATGQRVTLRCSPRSGDLSVYWYQQSLDQGLQFLIQYYNGEERAKGNILERFSAQQFPDLHSELNLSSLELGDSALYFCASSADGRGRDTQYFGPGTRLTVL.

The chain uses TRBV6-2 or TRBV6-3 and TRBJ1-2; D not certain. Trimming took off 6 bases at V and 6 bases at J, with 14 bases between the two ends. Germline values: CDR1 MNHEY, CDR2 SVGEGT. The length of the CDR3 is 13 residues. CDR3 region: CASSEPSANGYTF. For the CDR3, the DNA is TGTGCCAGCAGCGAGCCCTCGGCGAATGGCTACACCTTC.

This clonotype came up many times. The V and J genes are TRBV7-9 and TRBJ1-6, with TRBD1 identical over 9 bases. Germline CDR1 SEHNR, CDR2 FQNEAQ (reference sequence). V lost 0 bases, J lost 5 bases, and 5 bases stayed unmatched. The CDR3 is made up of 17 amino acids. The CDR3 sequence: CASSLALRDRDNSPLHF. In DNA form, the CDR3 reads TGTGCCAGCAGCTTAGCCCTCCGGGACAGGGATAATTCACCCCTCCACTTT. The variable domain in full, completed from reference TRBV7-9 and TRBJ1-6, reads DTGVSQNPRHKITKRGQNVTFRCDPISEHNRLYWYRQTLGQGPEFLTYFQNEAQLEKSRLLSDRFSAERPKGSFSTLEIQRTEQGDSAMYLCASSLALRDRDNSPLHFGNGTRLTVT.

This chain joins TRBV4-1 and TRBJ1-1; D not resolved. Trimming cost V 1 base and J 0 bases, with 12 bases left between them. The length of the CDR3 is 16 residues. Germline-derived CDR1 and CDR2 are MGHRA and YSYEKL. Written as DNA, the CDR3 is TGCGCCAGCAGCCAAGTCCCGGCGGGAATGAACACTGAAGCTTTCTTT. Amino acid sequence: CASSQVPAGMNTEAFF.

This clonotype was counted a few times. The chain carries TRBV27 and TRBJ1-1; 9 bases line up with TRBD1. The CDR3 consists of 14 residues. The J segment lost 5 bases and the V segment lost 4 bases, leaving 5 bases of the junction unmatched. Germline assignment: CDR1 MNHEY and CDR2 SMNVEV (reference sequence). The CDR3 DNA reads as TGTGCCAGCAGTTCCAGGACAGGGGAAACTGAAGCTTTCTTT. Translation gives CASSSRTGETEAFF.

This clonotype appeared a few times. This sequence joins TRBV7-6 and TRBJ2-7; a possible D gene is TRBD2 (5 bases). The CDR3 has 14 amino acids. From germline, CDR1 is SGHVS and CDR2 FNYEAQ. Trimming left V 5 bases short and J 5 bases short, with 16 bases between. The CDR3 DNA follows: TGTGCCAGCAGCCGGGGTGGCAGTCGGGACGAGCAGTACTTC. Protein: CASSRGGSRDEQYF. Full variable domain (outside the CDR3, taken from reference TRBV7-6 and TRBJ2-7): GAGVSQSPRYKVTKRGQDVALRCDPISGHVSLYWYRQALGQGPEFLTYFNYEAQQDKSGLPNDRFSAERPEGSISTLTIQRTEQRDSAMYRCASSRGGSRDEQYFGPGTRLTVT.